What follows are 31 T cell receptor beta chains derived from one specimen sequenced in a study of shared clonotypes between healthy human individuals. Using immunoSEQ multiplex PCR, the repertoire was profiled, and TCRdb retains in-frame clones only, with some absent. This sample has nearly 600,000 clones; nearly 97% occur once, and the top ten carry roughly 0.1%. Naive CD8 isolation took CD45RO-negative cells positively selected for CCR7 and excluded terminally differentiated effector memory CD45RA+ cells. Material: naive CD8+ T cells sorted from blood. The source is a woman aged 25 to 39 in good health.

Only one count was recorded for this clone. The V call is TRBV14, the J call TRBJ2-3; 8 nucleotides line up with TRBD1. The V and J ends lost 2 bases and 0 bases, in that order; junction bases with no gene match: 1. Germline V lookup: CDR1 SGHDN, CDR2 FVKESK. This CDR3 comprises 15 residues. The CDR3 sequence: CASSQRQGSTDTQYF. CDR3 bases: TGTGCCAGCAGCCAACGACAGGGGAGCACAGATACGCAGTATTTT.

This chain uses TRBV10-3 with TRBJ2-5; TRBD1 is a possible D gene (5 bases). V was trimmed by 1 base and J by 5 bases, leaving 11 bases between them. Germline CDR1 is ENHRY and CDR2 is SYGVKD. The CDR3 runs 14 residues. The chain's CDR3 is CAISELAGIETQYF. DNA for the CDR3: TGTGCCATCAGTGAGTTGGCAGGGATTGAGACCCAGTACTTC.

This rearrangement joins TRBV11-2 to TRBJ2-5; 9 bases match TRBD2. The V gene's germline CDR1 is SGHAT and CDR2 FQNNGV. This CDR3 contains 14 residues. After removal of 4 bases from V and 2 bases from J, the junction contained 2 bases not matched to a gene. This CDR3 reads CASSSLAGQETQYF. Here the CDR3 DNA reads TGTGCCAGCAGCTCCCTAGCGGGGCAAGAGACCCAGTACTTC.

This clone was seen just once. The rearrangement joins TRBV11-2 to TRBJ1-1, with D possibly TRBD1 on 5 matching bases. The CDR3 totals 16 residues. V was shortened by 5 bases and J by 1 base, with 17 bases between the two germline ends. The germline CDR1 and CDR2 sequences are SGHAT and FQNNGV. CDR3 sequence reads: CASSPSVGHPNTEAFF. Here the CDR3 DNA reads TGTGCCAGCAGCCCTTCGGTAGGACACCCGAACACTGAAGCTTTCTTT.

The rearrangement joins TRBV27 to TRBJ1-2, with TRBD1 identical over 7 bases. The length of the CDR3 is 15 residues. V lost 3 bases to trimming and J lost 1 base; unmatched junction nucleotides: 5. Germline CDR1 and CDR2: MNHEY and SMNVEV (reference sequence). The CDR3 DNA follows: TGTGCCAGCAGTTTTTGGGGACAGAGTAACTATGGCTACACCTTC. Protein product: CASSFWGQSNYGYTF.

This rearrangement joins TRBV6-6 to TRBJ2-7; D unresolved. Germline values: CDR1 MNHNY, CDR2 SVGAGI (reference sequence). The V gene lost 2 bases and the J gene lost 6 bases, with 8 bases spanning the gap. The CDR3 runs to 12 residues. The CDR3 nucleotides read TGTGCCAGCAGTTACACCCGGGCCGAGCAGTACTTC. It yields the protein CASSYTRAEQYF.

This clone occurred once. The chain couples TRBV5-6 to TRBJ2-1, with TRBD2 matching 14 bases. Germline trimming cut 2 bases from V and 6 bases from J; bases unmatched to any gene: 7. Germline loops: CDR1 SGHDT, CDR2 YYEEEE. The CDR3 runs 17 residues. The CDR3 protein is CASSLEKGLAGVNEQFF. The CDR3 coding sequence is TGTGCCAGCAGCTTAGAGAAGGGACTAGCGGGAGTCAATGAGCAGTTCTTC.

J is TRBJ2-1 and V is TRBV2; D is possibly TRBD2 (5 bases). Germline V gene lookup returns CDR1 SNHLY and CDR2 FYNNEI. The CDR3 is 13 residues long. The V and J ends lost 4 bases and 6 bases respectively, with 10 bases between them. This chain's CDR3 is CASSGTRGNEQFF. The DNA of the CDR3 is TGTGCCAGCAGTGGAACTAGAGGCAATGAGCAGTTCTTC.

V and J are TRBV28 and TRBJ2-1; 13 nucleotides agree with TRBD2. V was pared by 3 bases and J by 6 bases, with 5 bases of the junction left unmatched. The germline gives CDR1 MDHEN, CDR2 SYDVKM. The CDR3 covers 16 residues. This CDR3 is CASSFYWTSGGNEQFF. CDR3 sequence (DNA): TGTGCCAGCAGTTTCTATTGGACTAGCGGGGGCAATGAGCAGTTCTTC.

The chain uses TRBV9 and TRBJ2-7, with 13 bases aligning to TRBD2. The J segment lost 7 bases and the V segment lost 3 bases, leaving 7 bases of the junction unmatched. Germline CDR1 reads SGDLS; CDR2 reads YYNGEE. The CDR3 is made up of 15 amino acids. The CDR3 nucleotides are TGTGCCAGCAGCGACGGACTAGCGGGAGTAAGTGAGCAGTACTTC. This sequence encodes CASSDGLAGVSEQYF.

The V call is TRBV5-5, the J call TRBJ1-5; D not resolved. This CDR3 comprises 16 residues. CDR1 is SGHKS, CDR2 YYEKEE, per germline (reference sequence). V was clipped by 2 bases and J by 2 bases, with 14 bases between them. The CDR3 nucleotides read TGTGCCAGCAGCTTCGGACCTTCTCCGGGCAATCAGCCCCAGCATTTT. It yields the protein CASSFGPSPGNQPQHF.

The CDR3 DNA reads TGTGCCAGCAGTGAAGTGGTCTCCGCGGGAGTGCGGCAAGAGACCCAGTACTTC. It encodes CASSEVVSAGVRQETQYF. The chain has TRBV6-1 and TRBJ2-5; 7 nucleotides line up with TRBD2. Germline values: CDR1 MNHNS, CDR2 SASEGT. The length of the CDR3 is 18 residues. J lost 2 bases, V lost 1 base, and 13 bases had no gene match.

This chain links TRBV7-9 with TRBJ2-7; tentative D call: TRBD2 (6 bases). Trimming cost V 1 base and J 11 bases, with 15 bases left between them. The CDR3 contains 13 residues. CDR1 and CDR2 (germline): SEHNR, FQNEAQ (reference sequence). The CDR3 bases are TGTGCCAGCAGCTTAGGTGGGCTCCCGGGGGAGTACTTC. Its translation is CASSLGGLPGEYF.

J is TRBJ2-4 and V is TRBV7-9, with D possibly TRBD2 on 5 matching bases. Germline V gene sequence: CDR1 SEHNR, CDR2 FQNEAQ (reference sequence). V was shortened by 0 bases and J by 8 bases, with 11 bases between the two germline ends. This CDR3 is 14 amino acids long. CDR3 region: CASSLAQERDIQYF. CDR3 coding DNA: TGTGCCAGCAGCTTAGCCCAAGAGAGGGACATTCAGTACTTC.

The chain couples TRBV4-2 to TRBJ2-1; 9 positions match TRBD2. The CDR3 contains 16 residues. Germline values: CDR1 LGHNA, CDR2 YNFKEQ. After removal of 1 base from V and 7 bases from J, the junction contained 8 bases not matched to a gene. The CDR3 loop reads CASSQGGSGSMNEQFF. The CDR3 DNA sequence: TGTGCCAGCAGCCAAGGAGGTAGCGGGAGTATGAATGAGCAGTTCTTC.

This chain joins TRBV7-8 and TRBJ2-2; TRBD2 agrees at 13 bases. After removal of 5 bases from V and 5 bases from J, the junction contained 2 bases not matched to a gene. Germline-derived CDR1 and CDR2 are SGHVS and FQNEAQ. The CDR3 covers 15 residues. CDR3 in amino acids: CASSRTSGGTGELFF. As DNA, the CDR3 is TGTGCCAGCAGCAGGACTAGCGGGGGAACCGGGGAGCTGTTTTTT. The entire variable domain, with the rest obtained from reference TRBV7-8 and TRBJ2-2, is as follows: GAGVSQSPRYKVAKRGQDVALRCDPISGHVSLFWYQQALGQGPEFLTYFQNEAQLDKSGLPSDRFFAERPEGSVSTLKIQRTQQEDSAVYLCASSRTSGGTGELFFGEGSRLTVL.

CDR3 sequence reads: CASSLYGGGELFF. The CDR3 DNA is TGTGCCAGCAGCTTATACGGGGGCGGGGAGCTGTTTTTT. This chain connects TRBV11-2 to TRBJ2-2; tentative D call: TRBD2 (6 bases). CDR1 is SGHAT, CDR2 FQNNGV, per germline. The CDR3 sequence is 13 residues long. Trimming removed 2 bases from V and 7 bases from J, with 8 bases in between.

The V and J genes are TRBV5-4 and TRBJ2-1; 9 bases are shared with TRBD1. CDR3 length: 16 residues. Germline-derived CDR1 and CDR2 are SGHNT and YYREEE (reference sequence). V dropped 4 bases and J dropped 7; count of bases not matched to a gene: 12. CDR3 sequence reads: CASSGTGNGLRNEQFF. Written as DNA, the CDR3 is TGTGCCAGCAGCGGGACAGGGAACGGGTTGCGGAATGAGCAGTTCTTC.

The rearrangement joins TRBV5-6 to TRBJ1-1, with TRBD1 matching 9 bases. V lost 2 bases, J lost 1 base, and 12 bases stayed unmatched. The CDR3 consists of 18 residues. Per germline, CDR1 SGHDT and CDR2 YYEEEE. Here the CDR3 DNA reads TGTGCCAGCAGCTTAGGGACAGGGATGGAGTGGGGGAACACTGAAGCTTTCTTT. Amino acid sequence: CASSLGTGMEWGNTEAFF. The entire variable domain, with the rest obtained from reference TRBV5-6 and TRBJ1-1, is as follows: DAGVTQSPTHLIKTRGQQVTLRCSPKSGHDTVSWYQQALGQGPQFIFQYYEEEERQRGNFPDRFSGHQFPNYSSELNVNALLLGDSALYLCASSLGTGMEWGNTEAFFGQGTRLTVV.

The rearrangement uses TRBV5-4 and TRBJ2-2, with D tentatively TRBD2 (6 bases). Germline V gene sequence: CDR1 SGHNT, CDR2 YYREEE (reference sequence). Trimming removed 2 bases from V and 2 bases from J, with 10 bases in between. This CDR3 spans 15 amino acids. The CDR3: CASSLSGVNTGELFF. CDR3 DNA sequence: TGTGCCAGCAGCTTATCGGGAGTTAACACCGGGGAGCTGTTTTTT. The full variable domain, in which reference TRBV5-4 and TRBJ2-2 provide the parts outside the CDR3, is ETGVTQSPTHLIKTRGQQVTLRCSSQSGHNTVSWYQQALGQGPQFIFQYYREEENGRGNFPPRFSGLQFPNYSSELNVNALELDDSALYLCASSLSGVNTGELFFGEGSRLTVL.

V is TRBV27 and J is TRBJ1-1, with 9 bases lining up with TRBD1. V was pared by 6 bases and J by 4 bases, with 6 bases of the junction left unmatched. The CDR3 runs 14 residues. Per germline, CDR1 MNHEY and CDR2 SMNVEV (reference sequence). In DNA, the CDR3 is TGTGCCAGCAGCCGGAGACAGGGGGGCACTGAAGCTTTCTTT. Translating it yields CASSRRQGGTEAFF.

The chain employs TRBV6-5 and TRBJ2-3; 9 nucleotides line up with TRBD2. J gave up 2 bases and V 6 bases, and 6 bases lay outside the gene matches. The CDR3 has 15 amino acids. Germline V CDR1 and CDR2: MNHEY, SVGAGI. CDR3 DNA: TGTGCCAGCAGCTACGGGACTAGCCTCACAGATACGCAGTATTTT. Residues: CASSYGTSLTDTQYF.

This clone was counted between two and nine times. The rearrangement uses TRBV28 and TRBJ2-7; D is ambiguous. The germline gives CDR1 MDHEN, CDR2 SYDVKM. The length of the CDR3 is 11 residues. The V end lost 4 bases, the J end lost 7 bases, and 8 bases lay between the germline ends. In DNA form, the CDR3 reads TGTGCCAGCAGTTCCCTCTTTGAGCAGTACTTC. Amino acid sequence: CASSSLFEQYF.

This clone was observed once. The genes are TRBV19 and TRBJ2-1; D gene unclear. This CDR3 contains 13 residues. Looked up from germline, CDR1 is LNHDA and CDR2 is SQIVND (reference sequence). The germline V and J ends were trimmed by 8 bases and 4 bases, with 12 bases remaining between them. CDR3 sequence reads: CASGVADYNEQFF. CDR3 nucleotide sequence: TGTGCCAGTGGGGTGGCTGATTACAATGAGCAGTTCTTC. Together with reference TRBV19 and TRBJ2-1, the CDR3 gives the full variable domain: DGGITQSPKYLFRKEGQNVTLSCEQNLNHDAMYWYRQDPGQGLRLIYYSQIVNDFQKGDIAEGYSVSREKKESFPLTVTSAQKNPTAFYLCASGVADYNEQFFGPGTRLTVL.

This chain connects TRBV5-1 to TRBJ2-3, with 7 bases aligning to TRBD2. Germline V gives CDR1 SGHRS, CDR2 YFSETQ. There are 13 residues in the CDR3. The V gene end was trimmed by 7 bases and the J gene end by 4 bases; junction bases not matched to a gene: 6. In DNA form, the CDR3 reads TGCGCCAGCGGTGACGCGGGGGCAGATACGCAGTATTTT. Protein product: CASGDAGADTQYF.

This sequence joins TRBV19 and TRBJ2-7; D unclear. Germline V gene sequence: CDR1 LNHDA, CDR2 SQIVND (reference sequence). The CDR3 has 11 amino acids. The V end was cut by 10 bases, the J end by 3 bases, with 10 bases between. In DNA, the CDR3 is TGTGCCACCTCCAACAGCTACGAGCAGTACTTC. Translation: CATSNSYEQYF.

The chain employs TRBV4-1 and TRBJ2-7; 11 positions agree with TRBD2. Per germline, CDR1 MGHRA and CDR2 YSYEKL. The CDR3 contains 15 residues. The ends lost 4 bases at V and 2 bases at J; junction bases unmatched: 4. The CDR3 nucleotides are TGCGCCAGCAGCCCCGTGACTAGCGGGGCCTACGAGCAGTACTTC. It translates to CASSPVTSGAYEQYF.

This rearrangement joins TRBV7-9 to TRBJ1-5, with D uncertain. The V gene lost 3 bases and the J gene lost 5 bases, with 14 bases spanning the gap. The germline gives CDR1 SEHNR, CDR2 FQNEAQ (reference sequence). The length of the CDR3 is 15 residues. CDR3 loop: CASSFGSGFDQPQHF. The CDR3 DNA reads TGTGCCAGCAGCTTTGGGTCAGGCTTCGATCAGCCCCAGCATTTT.

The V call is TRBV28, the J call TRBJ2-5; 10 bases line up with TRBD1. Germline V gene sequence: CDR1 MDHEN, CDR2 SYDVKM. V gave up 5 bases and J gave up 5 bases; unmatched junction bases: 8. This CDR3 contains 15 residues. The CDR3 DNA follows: TGTGCCAGCAGTCTATACGACAGGGGGCTGGAGACCCAGTACTTC. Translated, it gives CASSLYDRGLETQYF. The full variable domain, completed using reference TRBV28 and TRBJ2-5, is DVKVTQSSRYLVKRTGEKVFLECVQDMDHENMFWYRQDPGLGLRLIYFSYDVKMKEKGDIPEGYSVSREKKERFSLILESASTNQTSMYLCASSLYDRGLETQYFGPGTRLLVL.

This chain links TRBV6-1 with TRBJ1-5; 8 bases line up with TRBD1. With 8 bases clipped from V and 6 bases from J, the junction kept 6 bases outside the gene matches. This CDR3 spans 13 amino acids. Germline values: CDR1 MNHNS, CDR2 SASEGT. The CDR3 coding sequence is TGTGCCAGCGAACTCGGGACAGGTCAGCCCCAGCATTTT. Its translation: CASELGTGQPQHF.

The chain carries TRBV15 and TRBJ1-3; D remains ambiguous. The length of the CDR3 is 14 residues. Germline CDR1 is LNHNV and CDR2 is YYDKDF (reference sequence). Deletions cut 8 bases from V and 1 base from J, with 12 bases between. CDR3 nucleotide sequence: TGTGCCACCGCCCGACGAGAATCTGGAAACACCATATATTTT. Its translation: CATARRESGNTIYF.